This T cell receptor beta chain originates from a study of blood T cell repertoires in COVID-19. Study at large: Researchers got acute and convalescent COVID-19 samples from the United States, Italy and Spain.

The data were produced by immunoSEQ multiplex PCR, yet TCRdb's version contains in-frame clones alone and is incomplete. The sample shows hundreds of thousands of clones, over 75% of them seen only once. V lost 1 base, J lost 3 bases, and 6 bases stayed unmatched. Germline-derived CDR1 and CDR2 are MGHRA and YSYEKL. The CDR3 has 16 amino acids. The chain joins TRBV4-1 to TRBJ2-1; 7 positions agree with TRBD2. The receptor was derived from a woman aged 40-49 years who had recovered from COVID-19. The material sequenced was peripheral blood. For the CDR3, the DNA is TGCGCCAGCAGCCAAGTCCGGACTAGTGTCTACAATGAGCAGTTCTTC. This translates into CASSQVRTSVYNEQFF.